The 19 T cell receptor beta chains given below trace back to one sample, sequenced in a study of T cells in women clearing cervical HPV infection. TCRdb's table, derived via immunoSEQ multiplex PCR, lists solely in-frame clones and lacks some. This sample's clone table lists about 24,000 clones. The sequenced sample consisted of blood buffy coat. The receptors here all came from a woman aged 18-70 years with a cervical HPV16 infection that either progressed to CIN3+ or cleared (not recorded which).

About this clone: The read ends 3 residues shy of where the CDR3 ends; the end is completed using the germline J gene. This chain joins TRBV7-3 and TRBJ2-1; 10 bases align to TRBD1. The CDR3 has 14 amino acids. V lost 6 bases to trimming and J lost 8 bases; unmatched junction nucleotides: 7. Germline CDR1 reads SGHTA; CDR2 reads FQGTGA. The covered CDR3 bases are TGTGCCAGCAGTCCGACAGGGGGCGGGTATGAG. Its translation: CASSPTGGGYE. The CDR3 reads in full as CASSPTGGGYEQFF.

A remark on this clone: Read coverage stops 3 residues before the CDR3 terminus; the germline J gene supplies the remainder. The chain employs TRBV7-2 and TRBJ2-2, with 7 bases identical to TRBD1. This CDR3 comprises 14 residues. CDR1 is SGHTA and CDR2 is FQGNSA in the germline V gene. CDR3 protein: CASSWSTGESPLFF. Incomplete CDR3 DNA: TGTGCCAGCAGCTGGAGTACAGGGGAATCACCG.

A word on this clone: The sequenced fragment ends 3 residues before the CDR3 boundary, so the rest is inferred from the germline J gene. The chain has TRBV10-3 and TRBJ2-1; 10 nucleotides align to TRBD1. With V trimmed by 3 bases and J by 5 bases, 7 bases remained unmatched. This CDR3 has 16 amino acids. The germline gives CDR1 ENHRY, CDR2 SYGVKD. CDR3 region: CAISDQDRGLHNEQFF. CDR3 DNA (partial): TGTGCCATCAGTGACCAGGACAGGGGGTTACACAATGAG.

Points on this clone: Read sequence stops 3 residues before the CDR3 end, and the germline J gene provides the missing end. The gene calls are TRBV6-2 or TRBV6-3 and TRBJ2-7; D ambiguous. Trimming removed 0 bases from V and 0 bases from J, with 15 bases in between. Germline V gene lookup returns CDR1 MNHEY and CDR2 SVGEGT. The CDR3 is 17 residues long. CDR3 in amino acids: CASSYSLSLGSSYEQYF. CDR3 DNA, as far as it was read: TGTGCCAGCAGTTACTCTCTCTCCCTAGGCAGCTCCTACGAG.

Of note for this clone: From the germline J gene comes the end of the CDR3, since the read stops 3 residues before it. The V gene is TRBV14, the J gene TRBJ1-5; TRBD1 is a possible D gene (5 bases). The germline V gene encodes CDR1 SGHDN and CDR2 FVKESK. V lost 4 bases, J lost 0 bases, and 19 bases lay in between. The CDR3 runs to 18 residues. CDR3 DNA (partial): TGTGCCAGCAGCCGATCCGCAGGGCGCCGTTATAGCAATCAGCCC. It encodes CASSRSAGRRYSNQP. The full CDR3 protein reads CASSRSAGRRYSNQPQHF. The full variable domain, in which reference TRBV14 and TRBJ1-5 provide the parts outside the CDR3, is EAGVTQFPSHSVIEKGQTVTLRCDPISGHDNLYWYRRVMGKEIKFLLHFVKESKQDESGMPNNRFLAERTGGTYSTLKVQPAELEDSGVYFCASSRSAGRRYSNQPQHFGDGTRLSIL.

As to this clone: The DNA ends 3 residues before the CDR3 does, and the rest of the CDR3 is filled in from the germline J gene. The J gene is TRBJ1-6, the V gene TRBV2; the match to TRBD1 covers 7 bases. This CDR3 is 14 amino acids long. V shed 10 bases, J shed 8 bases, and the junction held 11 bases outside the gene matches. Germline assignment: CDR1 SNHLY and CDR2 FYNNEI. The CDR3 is CAILKGQRDSPLHF. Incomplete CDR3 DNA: TGTGCCATCCTTAAGGGACAGAGAGATTCACCC.

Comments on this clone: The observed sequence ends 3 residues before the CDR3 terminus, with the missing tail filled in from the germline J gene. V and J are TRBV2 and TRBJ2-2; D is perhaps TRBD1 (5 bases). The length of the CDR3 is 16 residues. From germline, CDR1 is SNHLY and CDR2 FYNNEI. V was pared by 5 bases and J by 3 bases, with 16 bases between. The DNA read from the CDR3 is TGTGCCAGCAGTCCTACCTGGGGCACGGACACCGGGGAG. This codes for CASSPTWGTDTGE. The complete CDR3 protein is CASSPTWGTDTGELFF.

The covered CDR3 bases are TGTGCCATCAATGGACAGGGAGGGAACACCGGGGAG. Amino acid sequence: CAINGQGGNTGE. The full CDR3 reads CAINGQGGNTGELFF. The rearrangement joins TRBV10-3 to TRBJ2-2, with TRBD1 identical over 8 bases. The read ends 3 residues shy of where the CDR3 ends; the end is completed using the germline J gene. Germline-derived CDR1 and CDR2 are ENHRY and SYGVKD. With 7 bases clipped from V and 1 base from J, the junction kept 5 bases outside the gene matches. This CDR3 has 15 residues.

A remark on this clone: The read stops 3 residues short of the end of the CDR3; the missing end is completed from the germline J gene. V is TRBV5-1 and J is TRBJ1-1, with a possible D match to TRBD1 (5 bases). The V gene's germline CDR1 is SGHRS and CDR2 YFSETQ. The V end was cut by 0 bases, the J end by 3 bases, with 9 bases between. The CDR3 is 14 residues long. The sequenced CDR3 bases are TGCGCCAGCAGCTTGGCACAGGTCGACACTGAA. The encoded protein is CASSLAQVDTE. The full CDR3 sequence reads CASSLAQVDTEAFF.

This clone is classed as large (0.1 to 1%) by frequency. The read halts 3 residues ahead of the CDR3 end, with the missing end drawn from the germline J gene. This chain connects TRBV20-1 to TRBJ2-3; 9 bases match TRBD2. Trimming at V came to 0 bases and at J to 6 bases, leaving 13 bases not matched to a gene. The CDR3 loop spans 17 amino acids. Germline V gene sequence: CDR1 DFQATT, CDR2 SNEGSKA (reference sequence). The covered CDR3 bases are TGCAGTGCTAGAGAGGGCGGGGGGGACCCAACCCGGGATACG. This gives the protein CSAREGGGDPTRDT. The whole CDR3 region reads CSAREGGGDPTRDTQYF.

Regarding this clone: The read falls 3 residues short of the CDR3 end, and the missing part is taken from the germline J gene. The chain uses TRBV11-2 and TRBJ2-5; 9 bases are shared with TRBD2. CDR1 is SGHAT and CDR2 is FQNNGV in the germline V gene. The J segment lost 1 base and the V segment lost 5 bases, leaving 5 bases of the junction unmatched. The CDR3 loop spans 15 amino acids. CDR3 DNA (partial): TGTGCCAGCAGCAGTAATAGCGGGAGCCAAGAGACC. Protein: CASSSNSGSQET. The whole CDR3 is CASSSNSGSQETQYF. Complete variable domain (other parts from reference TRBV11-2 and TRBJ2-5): EAGVAQSPRYKIIEKRQSVAFWCNPISGHATLYWYQQILGQGPKLLIQFQNNGVVDDSQLPKDRFSAERLKGVDSTLKIQPAKLEDSAVYLCASSSNSGSQETQYFGPGTRLLVL.

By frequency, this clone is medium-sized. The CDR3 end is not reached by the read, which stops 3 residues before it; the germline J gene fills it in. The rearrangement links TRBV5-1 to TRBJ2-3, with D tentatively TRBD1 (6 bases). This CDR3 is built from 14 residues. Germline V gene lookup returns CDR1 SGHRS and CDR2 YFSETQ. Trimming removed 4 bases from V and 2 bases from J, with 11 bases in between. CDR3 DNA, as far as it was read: TGCGCCAGCAGCCAGGGACAACCCACAGATACG. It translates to CASSQGQPTDT. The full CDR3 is CASSQGQPTDTQYF.

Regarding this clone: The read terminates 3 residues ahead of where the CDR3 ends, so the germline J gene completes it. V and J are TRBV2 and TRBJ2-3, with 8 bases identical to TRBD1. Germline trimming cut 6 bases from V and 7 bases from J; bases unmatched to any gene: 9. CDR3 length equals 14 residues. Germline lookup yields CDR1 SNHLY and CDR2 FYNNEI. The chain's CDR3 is CASRPGQGGNTQYF. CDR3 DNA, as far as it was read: TGTGCCAGCAGACCAGGACAGGGTGGAAATACG.

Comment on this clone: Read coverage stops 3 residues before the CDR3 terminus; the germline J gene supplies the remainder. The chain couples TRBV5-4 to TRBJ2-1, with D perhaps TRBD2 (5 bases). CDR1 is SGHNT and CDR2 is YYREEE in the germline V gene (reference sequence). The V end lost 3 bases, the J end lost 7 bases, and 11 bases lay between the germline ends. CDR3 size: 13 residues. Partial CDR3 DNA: TGTGCCAGCAGCTCTGGACTGCTGAATGAG. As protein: CASSSGLLNE. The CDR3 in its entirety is CASSSGLLNEQFF.

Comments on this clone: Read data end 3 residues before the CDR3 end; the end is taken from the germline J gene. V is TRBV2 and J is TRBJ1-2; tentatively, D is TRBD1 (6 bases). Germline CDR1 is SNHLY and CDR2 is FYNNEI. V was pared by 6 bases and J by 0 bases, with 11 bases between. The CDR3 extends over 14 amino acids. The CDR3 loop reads CASRQDSSNYGYTF. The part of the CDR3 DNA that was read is TGTGCCAGCAGACAGGACAGCTCTAACTATGGC.

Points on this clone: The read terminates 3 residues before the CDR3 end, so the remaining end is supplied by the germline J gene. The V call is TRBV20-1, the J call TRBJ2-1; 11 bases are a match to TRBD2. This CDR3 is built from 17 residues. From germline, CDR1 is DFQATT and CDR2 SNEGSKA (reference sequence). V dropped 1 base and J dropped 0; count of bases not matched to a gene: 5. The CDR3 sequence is CSARGPGLADSYNEQFF. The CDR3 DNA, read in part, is TGCAGTGCTAGAGGTCCGGGACTAGCGGACTCCTACAATGAG.

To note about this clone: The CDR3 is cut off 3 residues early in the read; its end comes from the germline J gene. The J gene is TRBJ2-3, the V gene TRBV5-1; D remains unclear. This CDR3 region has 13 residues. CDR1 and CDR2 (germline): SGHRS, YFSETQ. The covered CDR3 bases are TGCGCCAGCAGCTTTGATATCAGAGAGACG. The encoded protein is CASSFDIRET. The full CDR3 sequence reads CASSFDIRETQYF.

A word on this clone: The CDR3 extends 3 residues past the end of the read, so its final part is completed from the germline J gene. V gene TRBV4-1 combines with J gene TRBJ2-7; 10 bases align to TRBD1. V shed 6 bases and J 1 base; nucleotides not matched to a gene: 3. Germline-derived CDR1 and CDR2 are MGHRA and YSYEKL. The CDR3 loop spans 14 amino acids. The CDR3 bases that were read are TGCGCCAGCAGGCGGACAGGGGGTTCCTACGAG. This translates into CASRRTGGSYE. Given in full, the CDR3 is CASRRTGGSYEQYF.

CDR3 residues: CASSPPSGGQEDDYTF. The CDR3 bases that were read are TGTGCCAGCTCACCACCGTCGGGGGGACAAGAGGATGAC. The chain links TRBV18 to TRBJ1-2; possible D gene TRBD1, 6 bases. The read finishes 3 residues shy of the CDR3 end, and the germline J gene is used to complete it. The germline gives CDR1 KGHSH, CDR2 LQKENI. The CDR3 is 16 amino acids.